This T cell receptor beta chain was recovered during a study of neurological immune-mediated disorders. Study-level points and caveats: Multiple sclerosis patients had less TCR clonal expansion than even healthy controls, unlike HTLV-1-associated myelopathy.

The cDNA was generated through 5'RACE incorporating 10-nucleotide random UMIs. Over 200 million TCR-beta sequences (from 15-18 subjects) were yielded by each sequencing run. TCRdb used MiXCR to reprocess the 5' RACE reads, holding one entry per CDR3 protein. Of 70,000 to 95,000 distinct CDR3 sequences in the sample, around 13% are singletons; the top ten hold roughly 4.8%. The length of the CDR3 is 16 residues. Trimming removed 0 bases from V and 5 bases from J, with 14 bases in between. The germline CDR1 and CDR2 sequences are SGHTA and FQGNSA. Concerning this clonotype: Antigen unknown.

Time point indicated: longitudinal time-point 2. The starting material, 2 million PBMCs stored at -80 C, gave rise to the unsorted libraries. The clonotype comes from a female donor with HTLV-1-associated myelopathy (HAM/TSP). V gene TRBV7-2 combines with J gene TRBJ2-4; D tentatively fits TRBD1 or TRBD2 (5 bases each). The specimen was PBMCs. CDR3 protein: CASSLAGTTHQNIQYF. In nucleotides, the CDR3 is TGTGCCAGCAGCTTAGCGGGGACGACCCATCAAAACATTCAGTACTTC.